Listed below are T cell receptor beta chains from one sample, sequenced in a study of T cells after yellow fever vaccination. TCRdb recomputed calls from the 5' RACE reads with MiXCR, one row per CDR3 protein. The table lists about 170,000 distinct CDR3 sequences, about 11% of them singletons. The sequenced sample was CD8+ T cells sorted from PBMCs, obtained 15 days after the yellow fever booster vaccination. The receptors here all came from a man aged 18 to 30 who received the YFV17D yellow fever vaccine. The CDR3 runs from the conserved cysteine through the conserved F or W. The D gene is left open where the match is weak. Clone sizes are given selectively: once, few, many, or a class where the clone is expanded.

clone_size,d_call,j_call,cdr3_length,v_call,cdr3_aa,cdr3_nt
few,-,TRBJ1-1,13,TRBV27,CASSFNKNTEAFF,TGTGCCAGCAGTTTTAACAAGAACACTGAAGCTTTCTTT
-,TRBD1,TRBJ2-6,17,TRBV6-6,CAISPGTGWAGANVLTF,TGTGCCATCAGTCCAGGGACAGGGTGGGCTGGGGCCAACGTCCTGACTTTC
-,TRBD1,TRBJ2-7,16,TRBV15,CATSRDRDSKSYEQYF,TGTGCCACCAGCAGAGATAGGGACAGCAAATCCTACGAGCAGTACTTC
-,-,TRBJ2-2,13,TRBV4-1,CASSQTRAGELFF,TGCGCCAGCAGCCAAACACGGGCCGGGGAGCTGTTTTTT
-,-,TRBJ2-6,15,TRBV5-4,CASSFSGHGANVLTF,TGTGCCAGCAGCTTTTCGGGGCATGGGGCCAACGTCCTGACTTTC
few,TRBD1,TRBJ1-1,11,TRBV12-3/TRBV12-4,CASTWRGRTFF,TGTGCCAGCACCTGGAGGGGGCGGACTTTCTTT
few,TRBD2,TRBJ2-7,14,TRBV6-6,CASGPGLGFYEQYF,TGTGCCAGCGGGCCGGGACTAGGCTTCTACGAGCAGTACTTC
-,-,TRBJ1-1,12,TRBV20-1,CSAMYPSPEAFF,TGCAGTGCTATGTACCCCAGTCCTGAAGCTTTCTTT
few,TRBD2,TRBJ2-4,16,TRBV5-1,CASSPGIGTSDNIQYF,TGCGCCAGCAGCCCTGGAATTGGGACTAGCGACAACATTCAGTACTTC
few,-,TRBJ2-2,13,TRBV12-3/TRBV12-4,CARGGPGTGELFF,TGTGCTCGTGGGGGCCCGGGCACCGGGGAGCTGTTTTTT
few,-,TRBJ1-1,15,TRBV27,CASSLWADLNTEAFF,TGTGCCAGCAGTTTATGGGCAGATCTGAACACTGAAGCTTTCTTT
-,TRBD1,TRBJ2-2,13,TRBV12-3/TRBV12-4,CASSPGGPGELFF,TGTGCCAGCAGTCCAGGGGGTCCCGGGGAGCTGTTTTTT
-,-,TRBJ2-1,9,TRBV29-1,CSDLNEQFF,TGCAGCGATCTCAATGAGCAGTTCTTC
many,TRBD1,TRBJ2-4,15,TRBV29-1,CSVRRQGEAKNIQYF,TGCAGCGTTCGGAGACAGGGGGAGGCCAAAAACATTCAGTACTTC
-,TRBD2,TRBJ2-1,19,TRBV9,CASSGGGEAGTSGYNEQFF,TGTGCCAGCAGCGGAGGAGGGGAGGCCGGGACTAGCGGCTACAATGAGCAGTTCTTC
-,-,TRBJ1-1,15,TRBV7-3,CASSLTSRRNTEAFF,TGTGCCAGCAGCTTAACGTCACGGAGAAACACTGAAGCTTTCTTT